The T cell receptor beta chain described here comes from a study of shared clonotypes between healthy human individuals. At the level of the study: Per-donor plates numbered three CD4 naive, three CD4 memory, two CD8 naive and one CD8 memory.

Whole-study results and caveats: Sampling covered nothing but blood. Tissue TCR repertoires likely differ from those found in blood.

The authors loaded roughly 200 ng DNA, 25,000 to 30,000 T cell genomes, into sorted-subset replicate PCRs. Repertoires were generated with immunoSEQ multiplex PCR, while TCRdb's copy carries only in-frame clones and drops some. The sample consists of 2 million to 2.5 million clones, 90% to 95% of them appearing once. Unmatched junction bases numbered 10, after V lost 7 bases and J lost 2 bases. There are 15 residues in the CDR3. CDR1 and CDR2 from the germline V gene are SQVTM and ANQGSEA. A word on this clone: Its specificity is unknown.

The J gene is TRBJ1-4, the V gene TRBV29-1, with 7 bases identical to TRBD1. The specimen sequenced was naive CD4+ T cells from PBMCs. Subset reported: CD45RA+ positively selected. The sequence was collected from a man younger than 35 in good health. Some clones in this sample may be carry-over from other donors' samples. CDR3 sequence: CSATRQGGTNEKLFF. In nucleotides, the CDR3 is TGCAGCGCCACCCGACAGGGTGGGACTAATGAAAAACTGTTTTTT. The full variable domain, rest sourced from reference TRBV29-1 and TRBJ1-4, is SAVISQKPSRDICQRGTSLTIQCQVDSQVTMMFWYRQQPGQSLTLIATANQGSEATYESGFVIDKFPISRPNLTFSTLTVSNMSPEDSSIYLCSATRQGGTNEKLFFGSGTQLSVL.